This T cell receptor beta chain was sequenced in a study of T cell responses to AZD1222 COVID-19 vaccine. Study-level results: Receipt of two AZD1222 doses was followed by a rise in Spike-specific TCR breadth and depth. Among the donors, most were white British and more were female, and clonal diversity was possibly underestimated.

The data were produced by immunoSEQ multiplex PCR, yet TCRdb's version contains in-frame clones alone and is incomplete. The sample has around 100,000 clones, more than 70% seen once. In germline, CDR1 is LNHDA, CDR2 SQIVND (reference sequence). This CDR3 is 14 amino acids long. The ends were cut back, 3 bases at V and 4 bases at J, with 12 bases in the middle. About this clone: What it binds is unknown.

The chain carries TRBV19 and TRBJ1-1; perhaps TRBD1 as D (5 bases). Sequenced material: peripheral blood, taken on day 0 of MenACWY control vaccination. This receptor was identified in an adult in good health. CDR3 sequence: CASSIAPGGTEAFF. The CDR3 DNA follows: TGTGCCAGTAGTATTGCGCCGGGGGGCACTGAAGCTTTCTTT.